Following are 8 T cell receptor beta chains from one sample sequenced in a study of T cell repertoires in cytomegalovirus infection (dated by TCRdb to the late 2010s). Instrument used: Illumina HiSeq 1500. TCRdb applied fastp at Q25 and MiXCR to the public reads, then kept only in-frame beta chains. A single entry per CDR3 protein holds the most common genes and DNA from its merged rows. The table for this sample lists 150,000 to 200,000 distinct CDR3 sequences; more than 9% of them were counted only once. Together, the top ten hold about 4.2% of the sample. The sequenced sample consisted of PBMCs. Receptors originate from a human donor in good health (CMV status not recorded). Some clones in this sample may be carry-over from other donors' samples.

The V gene is TRBV29-1, the J gene TRBJ1-2; tentative D call: TRBD1 (6 bases). This CDR3 is 11 amino acids long. V shed 7 bases and J shed 5 bases, with 11 bases lying between them. Germline loops: CDR1 SQVTM, CDR2 ANQGSEA. The chain's CDR3 is CSGGHSYGYTF. CDR3 nucleotide sequence: TGCAGCGGGGGACATAGTTATGGCTACACCTTC.

The table lists this clonotype with many counts. This rearrangement joins TRBV25-1 to TRBJ2-5; 13 positions agree with TRBD2. V dropped 4 bases and J dropped 4; count of bases not matched to a gene: 9. Germline V gene data show CDR1 as MGHDK and CDR2 as SYGVNS. The CDR3 has 17 amino acids. The CDR3 bases are TGTGCCAGCAGTGCCCGGCCGGGACTAGCGGGAAGAGAGACCCAGTACTTC. It translates to CASSARPGLAGRETQYF.

This clonotype showed up many times. This sequence joins TRBV7-8 and TRBJ1-5, with 9 bases that match TRBD1. The V segment lost 5 bases and the J segment 7 bases; nucleotides outside the gene matches: 6. Per germline, CDR1 SGHVS and CDR2 FQNEAQ. There are 14 residues in the CDR3. The CDR3 here is CASSSGTGRQPQHF. CDR3 nucleotide sequence: TGTGCCAGCAGCAGCGGGACAGGGAGACAGCCCCAGCATTTT.

The J gene is TRBJ2-1, the V gene TRBV28; either TRBD1 or TRBD2 may supply D (5 bases each). V lost 6 bases to trimming and J lost 0 bases, with 12 bases between them. Germline assignment: CDR1 MDHEN and CDR2 SYDVKM. The CDR3 covers 15 residues. The CDR3 bases are TGTGCCAGCAGACTGGGGGTCGCCTCCTACAATGAGCAGTTCTTC. Protein: CASRLGVASYNEQFF.

In its sample, this clonotype was seen a few times. V gene TRBV14 combines with J gene TRBJ2-5; 9 positions match TRBD2. The V and J ends lost 4 bases and 0 bases, in that order; junction bases with no gene match: 6. The CDR3 runs to 16 residues. Germline assignment: CDR1 SGHDN and CDR2 FVKESK. The CDR3 bases are TGTGCCAGCAGCCGGCGAGCGGGGGGAAACCAAGAGACCCAGTACTTC. Translation: CASSRRAGGNQETQYF.

The chain carries TRBV20-1 and TRBJ2-7; the D is unclear. The germline V gene has CDR1 DFQATT and CDR2 SNEGSKA (reference sequence). Trimming removed 0 bases from V and 0 bases from J, with 9 bases in between. The CDR3 contains 14 residues. This CDR3 is CSARDLARSYEQYF. The CDR3 nucleotides read TGCAGTGCTAGAGATCTGGCACGCTCCTACGAGCAGTACTTC.

V usage is TRBV27 and J usage is TRBJ1-5; weak D call: TRBD1 (6 bases). With 6 bases removed from V and 4 bases from J, the gap between germline ends came to 13 bases. Germline-derived CDR1 and CDR2 are MNHEY and SMNVEV (reference sequence). CDR3 length: 14 amino acids. CDR3 nucleotides: TGTGCCAGCAGACCTGGACAGCCAAATCAGCCCCAGCATTTT. This translates into CASRPGQPNQPQHF.

This clonotype was recorded at least ten times. The rearrangement uses TRBV7-2 and TRBJ2-3, with D possibly being TRBD1 (5 bases). This CDR3 comprises 15 residues. Trimming took off 3 bases at V and 0 bases at J, with 10 bases between the two ends. Per germline, CDR1 SGHTA and CDR2 FQGNSA. The CDR3 DNA reads TGTGCCAGCAGCTTGGGGCAGGCAAGCACAGATACGCAGTATTTT. Protein product: CASSLGQASTDTQYF.